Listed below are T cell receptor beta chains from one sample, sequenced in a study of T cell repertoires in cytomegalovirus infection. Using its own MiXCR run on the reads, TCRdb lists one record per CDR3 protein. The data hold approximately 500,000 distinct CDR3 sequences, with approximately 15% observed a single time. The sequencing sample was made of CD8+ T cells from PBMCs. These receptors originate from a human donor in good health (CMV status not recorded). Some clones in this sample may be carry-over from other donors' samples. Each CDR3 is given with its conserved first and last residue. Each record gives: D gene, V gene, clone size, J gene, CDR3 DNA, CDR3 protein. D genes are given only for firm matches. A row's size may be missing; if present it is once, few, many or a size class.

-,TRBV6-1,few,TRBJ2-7,TGTGCCAGCAGTCACAGCAGGGAAGGCTTTGGCGAGCAGTACTTC,CASSHSREGFGEQYF
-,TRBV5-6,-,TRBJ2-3,TGTGCCAGCAGTTTACAGCGGGATACGCAGTATTTT,CASSLQRDTQYF
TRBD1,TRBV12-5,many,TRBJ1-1,TGTGCTAGTGGTTCGACAGGGCTGAACACTGAAGCTTTCTTT,CASGSTGLNTEAFF
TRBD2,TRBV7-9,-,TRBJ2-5,TGTGCCAGCAGCTTAGGAGCGGGAGGAACTGACCAAGAGACCCAGTACTTC,CASSLGAGGTDQETQYF
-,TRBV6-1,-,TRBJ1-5,TGTGCCAGCAGTGCCCTCAGGGGATCGGTTAATCAGCCCCAGCATTTT,CASSALRGSVNQPQHF
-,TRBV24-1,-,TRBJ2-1,TGTGCCACCAGTGATCGGGACAAATACAATGAGCAGTTCTTC,CATSDRDKYNEQFF
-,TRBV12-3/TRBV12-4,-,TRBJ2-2,TGTGCCAGCACCCTCCTGGGGACATTTACCGGGGAGCTGTTTTTT,CASTLLGTFTGELFF
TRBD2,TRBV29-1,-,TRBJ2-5,TGCAGCGTTGAGACGCGGGGGAGAGAGACCCAGTACTTC,CSVETRGRETQYF
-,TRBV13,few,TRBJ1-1,TGTGCCAGCAGCTGGGGGGTGGGGAACACTGAAGCTTTCTTT,CASSWGVGNTEAFF
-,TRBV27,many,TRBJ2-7,TGTGCCAGCAGTTTTAGCACGGGGGATAGCTCCTACGAGCAGTACTTC,CASSFSTGDSSYEQYF
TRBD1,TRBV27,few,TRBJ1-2,TGTGCCAGCAGTATGCTCAGGGGGCACCGTGGGAACTATGGCTACACCTTC,CASSMLRGHRGNYGYTF
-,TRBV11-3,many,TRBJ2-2,TGTGCCAGCAGCTCTCACACCGGGGAGCTGTTTTTT,CASSSHTGELFF
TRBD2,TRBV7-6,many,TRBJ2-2,TGTGCCAGCAGCTTAGTTGCTAGCGGAAACACCGGGGAGCTGTTTTTT,CASSLVASGNTGELFF
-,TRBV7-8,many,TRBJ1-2,TGTGCCAGCAGCTTAGCTACCGAAGGGCTCTACTATGGCTACACCTTC,CASSLATEGLYYGYTF
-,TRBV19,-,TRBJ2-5,TGTGCCAGTAGTCGACAAGACTACCTAGAAGAGACCCAGTACTTC,CASSRQDYLEETQYF
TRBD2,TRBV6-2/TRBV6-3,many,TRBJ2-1,TGTGCCAGCAGTCTGACGATGCAGCGGGGTGAGCAGTTCTTC,CASSLTMQRGEQFF
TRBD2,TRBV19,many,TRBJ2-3,TGTGCCAGTAGTATAGCACGGACTAGCGGGAGTTGGAGCACAGATACGCAGTATTTT,CASSIARTSGSWSTDTQYF
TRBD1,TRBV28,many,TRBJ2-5,TGTGCCAGCAGTTTGACCCAGCGACAGGGAGTGGGGGAGACCCAGTACTTC,CASSLTQRQGVGETQYF
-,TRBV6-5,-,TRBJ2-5,TGTGCCAGCAGCCTTGCCGACTCGAGGGAGACCCAGTACTTC,CASSLADSRETQYF
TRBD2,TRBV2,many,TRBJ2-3,TGTGCCAGCGGACTACTAGCGGGAGGGCCAGATACGCAGTATTTT,CASGLLAGGPDTQYF
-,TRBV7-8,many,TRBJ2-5,TGTGCCAGCAGATCCGAACGGGCTTCCCTAGAGACCCAGTACTTC,CASRSERASLETQYF
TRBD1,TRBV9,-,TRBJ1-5,TGTGCCAGCAGCGTAGGAACAGGGGACAATCAGCCCCAGCATTTT,CASSVGTGDNQPQHF
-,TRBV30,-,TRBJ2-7,TGTGCCTGGAGTGTAGGTCAGGGGATCTACGAGCAGTACTTC,CAWSVGQGIYEQYF
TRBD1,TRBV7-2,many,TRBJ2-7,TGTGCCAGCAGCTCTCAACCGGGACAGGGGAGTTACGAGCAGTACTTC,CASSSQPGQGSYEQYF
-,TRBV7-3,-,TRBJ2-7,TGTGCCAGCAGTCAGAATGGGGGGAGCTCCTACGAGCAGTACTTC,CASSQNGGSSYEQYF
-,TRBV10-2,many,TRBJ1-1,TGCGCCAGCAGTGAGTCCTGGGTCCGCATGAACACTGAAGCTTTCTTT,CASSESWVRMNTEAFF
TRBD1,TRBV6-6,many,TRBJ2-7,TGTGCCAGCAGTTACGGGACAGGGGGGAACGAGCAGTACTTC,CASSYGTGGNEQYF
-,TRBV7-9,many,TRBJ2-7,TGTGCCAGCAGCAGGCCGGGACCTTCAACCAATTACGAGCAGTACTTC,CASSRPGPSTNYEQYF
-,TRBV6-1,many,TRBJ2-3,TGTGCCAGCAGTGAAGGGGCAGGCCTTCGCGGAGATACGCAGTATTTT,CASSEGAGLRGDTQYF
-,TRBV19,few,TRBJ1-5,TGTGCCAGTAGTATTAAGTCTGTTAATCAGCCCCAGCATTTT,CASSIKSVNQPQHF
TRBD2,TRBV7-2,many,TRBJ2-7,TGTGCCAGCAGCTTACGGACTAGCGGGATCTACGAGCAGTACTTC,CASSLRTSGIYEQYF
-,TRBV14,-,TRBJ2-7,TGTGCCAGCAGCCAAGACCGGGCCATCCCCCCCGAGCAGTACTTC,CASSQDRAIPPEQYF
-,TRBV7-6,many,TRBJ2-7,TGTGCCAGCAGCTTAGGATTCGGCTCCTACGAGCAGTACTTC,CASSLGFGSYEQYF
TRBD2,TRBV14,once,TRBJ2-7,TGTGCCAGCAGCCCGAGGACTAGCGGGGATTACGAGCAGTACTTC,CASSPRTSGDYEQYF
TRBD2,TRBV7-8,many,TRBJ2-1,TGTGCCAGCAGTCCAGGCCTAGCGGGGGGCTCGTACAATGAGCAGTTCTTC,CASSPGLAGGSYNEQFF
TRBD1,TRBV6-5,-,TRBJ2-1,TGTGCCAGCGGCGAGGGGGCGCGATCCTACAATGAGCAGTTCTTC,CASGEGARSYNEQFF
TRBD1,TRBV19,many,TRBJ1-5,TGTGCCAGTTTACAGGGGGCGCGATTTAGTCAGCCCCAGCATTTT,CASLQGARFSQPQHF
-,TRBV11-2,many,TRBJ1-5,TGTGCCAGCAGCTTAGGCAGGGAGGGTCAGCCCCAGCATTTT,CASSLGREGQPQHF
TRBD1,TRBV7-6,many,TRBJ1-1,TGTGCCAGCAGCACTTTACCGGGACAGGGGGACACTGAAGCTTTCTTT,CASSTLPGQGDTEAFF
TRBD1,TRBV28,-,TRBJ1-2,TGTGCCAGCAGCAAGACAGGGGCGCGAGGGTATGGCTACACCTTC,CASSKTGARGYGYTF
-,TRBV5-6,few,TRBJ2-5,TGTGCCAGCAGCTTCAAAAGGGCTCAAGAGACCCAGTACTTC,CASSFKRAQETQYF
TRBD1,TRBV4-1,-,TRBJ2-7,TGCGCCAGCAGCCTGGACAGGGGGACTACCGAGCAGTACTTC,CASSLDRGTTEQYF
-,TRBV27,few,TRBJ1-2,TGTGCCAGCAGTCAAAAAACAGCAAATGGCTACACCTTC,CASSQKTANGYTF
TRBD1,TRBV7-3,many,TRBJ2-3,TGTGCCAGCAGCCTCCGGACAGGGCCGCCAGATACGCAGTATTTT,CASSLRTGPPDTQYF
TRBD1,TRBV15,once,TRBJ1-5,TGTGCCACCAGCACCAGGGGGGGCCATCAGCCCCAGCATTTT,CATSTRGGHQPQHF
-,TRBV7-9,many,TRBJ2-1,TGTGCCAGCAGCCCGACGGGACTCACCTACAATGAGCAGTTCTTC,CASSPTGLTYNEQFF
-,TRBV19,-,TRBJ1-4,TGTGCCAGTAGTCCGGACGGAACAGCACAAAAACTGTTTTTT,CASSPDGTAQKLFF
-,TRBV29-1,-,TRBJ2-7,TGCAGCGTTGATGAGGGAACAAATTACGAGCAGTACTTC,CSVDEGTNYEQYF
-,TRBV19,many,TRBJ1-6,TGTGCCAGTAGTATAGCACCGGACCATAATTCACCCCTCCACTTT,CASSIAPDHNSPLHF
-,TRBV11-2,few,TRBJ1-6,TGTGCCAGCAGTAACAGGGATAGGTCCTATAATTCACCCCTCCACTTT,CASSNRDRSYNSPLHF
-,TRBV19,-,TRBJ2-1,TGTGCCAGTAAATGGTCTGGCCCTCTGAATGAGCAGTTCTTC,CASKWSGPLNEQFF
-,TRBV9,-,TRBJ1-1,TGTGCCAGCAGCTCAGGGGACAAATTAAACACTGAAGCTTTCTTT,CASSSGDKLNTEAFF
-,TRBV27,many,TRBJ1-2,TGTGCCAGCAGTGCCCGGCAGGGGGGCTACACCTTC,CASSARQGGYTF